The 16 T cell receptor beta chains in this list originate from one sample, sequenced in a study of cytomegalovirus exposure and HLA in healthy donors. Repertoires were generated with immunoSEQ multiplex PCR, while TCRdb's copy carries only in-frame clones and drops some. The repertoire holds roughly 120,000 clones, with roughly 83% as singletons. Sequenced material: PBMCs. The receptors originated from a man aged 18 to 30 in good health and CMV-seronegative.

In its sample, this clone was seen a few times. The CDR3 sequence is CASKDSLSYEQYF. In DNA, the CDR3 is TGTGCCAGTAAGGACAGTTTGTCGTACGAGCAGTACTTC. The gene calls are TRBV19 and TRBJ2-7, with a weak D call TRBD1 (6 bases). Trimming left V 7 bases short and J 4 bases short, with 14 bases between. The CDR3 contains 13 residues. The germline V gene encodes CDR1 LNHDA and CDR2 SQIVND (reference sequence).

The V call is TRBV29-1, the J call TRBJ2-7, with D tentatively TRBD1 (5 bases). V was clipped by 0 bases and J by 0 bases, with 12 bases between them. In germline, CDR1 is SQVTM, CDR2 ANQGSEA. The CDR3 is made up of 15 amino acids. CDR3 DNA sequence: TGCAGCGTTGAAGATTTAACAGGTGGCTCCTACGAGCAGTACTTC. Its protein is CSVEDLTGGSYEQYF.

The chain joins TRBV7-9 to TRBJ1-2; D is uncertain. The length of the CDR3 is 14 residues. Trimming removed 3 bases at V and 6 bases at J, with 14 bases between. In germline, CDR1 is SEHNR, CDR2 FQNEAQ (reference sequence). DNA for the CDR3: TGTGCCAGCAGCTTCGGAGGGAGCGGGAATGGCTACACCTTC. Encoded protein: CASSFGGSGNGYTF. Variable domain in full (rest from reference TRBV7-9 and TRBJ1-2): DTGVSQNPRHKITKRGQNVTFRCDPISEHNRLYWYRQTLGQGPEFLTYFQNEAQLEKSRLLSDRFSAERPKGSFSTLEIQRTEQGDSAMYLCASSFGGSGNGYTFGSGTRLTVV.

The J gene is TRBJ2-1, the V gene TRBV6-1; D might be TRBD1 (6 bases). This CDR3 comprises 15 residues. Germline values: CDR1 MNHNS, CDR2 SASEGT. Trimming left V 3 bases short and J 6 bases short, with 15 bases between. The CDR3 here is CASSEGRSRGNEQFF. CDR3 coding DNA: TGTGCCAGCAGTGAGGGACGGTCCAGGGGCAATGAGCAGTTCTTC.

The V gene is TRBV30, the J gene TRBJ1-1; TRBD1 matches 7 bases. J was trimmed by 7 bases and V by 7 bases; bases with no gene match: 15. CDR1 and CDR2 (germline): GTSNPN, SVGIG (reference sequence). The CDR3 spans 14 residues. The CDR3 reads CASGTAKRGVEAFF. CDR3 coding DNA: TGTGCCTCCGGGACAGCCAAAAGGGGGGTTGAAGCTTTCTTT. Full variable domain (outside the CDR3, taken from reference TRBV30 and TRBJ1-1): SQTIHQWPATLVQPVGSPLSLECTVEGTSNPNLYWYRQAAGRGLQLLFYSVGIGQISSEVPQNLSASRPQDRQFILSSKKLLLSDSGFYLCASGTAKRGVEAFFGQGTRLTVV.

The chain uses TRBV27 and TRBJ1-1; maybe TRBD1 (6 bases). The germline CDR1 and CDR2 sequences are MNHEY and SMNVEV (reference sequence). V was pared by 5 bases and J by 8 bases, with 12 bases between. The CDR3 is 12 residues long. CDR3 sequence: CASSLRGSEAFF. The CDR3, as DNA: TGTGCCAGCAGTCTCAGGGGTTCAGAAGCTTTCTTT.

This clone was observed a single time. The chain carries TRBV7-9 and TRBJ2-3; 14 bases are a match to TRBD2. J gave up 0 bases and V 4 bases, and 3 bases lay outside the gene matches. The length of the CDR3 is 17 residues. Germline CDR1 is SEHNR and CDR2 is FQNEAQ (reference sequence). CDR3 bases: TGTGCCAGCAGCTCCGGGACTAGCGGGGGAAGCACAGATACGCAGTATTTT. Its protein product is CASSSGTSGGSTDTQYF.

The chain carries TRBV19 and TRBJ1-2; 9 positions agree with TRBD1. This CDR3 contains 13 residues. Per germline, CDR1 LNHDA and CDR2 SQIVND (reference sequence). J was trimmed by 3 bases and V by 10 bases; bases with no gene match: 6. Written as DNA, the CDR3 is TGTGCCACCGCTGGACAGGGGCACTATGGCTACACCTTC. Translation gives CATAGQGHYGYTF.

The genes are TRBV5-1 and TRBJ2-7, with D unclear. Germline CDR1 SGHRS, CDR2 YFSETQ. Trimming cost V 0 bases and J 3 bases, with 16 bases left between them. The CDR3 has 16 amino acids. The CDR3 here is CASSLATSGGLYEQYF. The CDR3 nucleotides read TGCGCCAGCAGCTTGGCAACAAGTGGTGGCCTCTACGAGCAGTACTTC.

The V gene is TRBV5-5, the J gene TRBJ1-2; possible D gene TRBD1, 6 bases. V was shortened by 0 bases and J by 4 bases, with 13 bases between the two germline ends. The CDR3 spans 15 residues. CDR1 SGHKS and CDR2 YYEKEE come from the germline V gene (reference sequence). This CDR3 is CASSLDRASIYGYTF. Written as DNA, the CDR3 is TGTGCCAGCAGCTTGGACAGGGCAAGCATCTATGGCTACACCTTC.

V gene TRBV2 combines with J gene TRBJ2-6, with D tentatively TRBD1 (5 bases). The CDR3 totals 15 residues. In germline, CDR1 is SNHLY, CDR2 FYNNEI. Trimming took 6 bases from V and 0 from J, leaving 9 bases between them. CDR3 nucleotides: TGTGCCAGCAGGACAGAGATCTCTGGGGCCAACGTCCTGACTTTC. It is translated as CASRTEISGANVLTF.

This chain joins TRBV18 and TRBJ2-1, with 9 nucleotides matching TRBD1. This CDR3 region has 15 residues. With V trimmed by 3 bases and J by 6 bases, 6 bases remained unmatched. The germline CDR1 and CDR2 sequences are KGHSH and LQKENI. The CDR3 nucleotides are TGTGCCAGCTCACCGCAACAGGGGGCATCCAATGAGCAGTTCTTC. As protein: CASSPQQGASNEQFF.

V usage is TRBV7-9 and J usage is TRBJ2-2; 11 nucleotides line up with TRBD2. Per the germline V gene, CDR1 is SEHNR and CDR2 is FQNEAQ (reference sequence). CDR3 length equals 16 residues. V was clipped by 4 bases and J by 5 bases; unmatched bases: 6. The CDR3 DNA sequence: TGTGCCAGCAGCTCCTGGACTAGCGGGCTAACCGGGGAGCTGTTTTTT. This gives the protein CASSSWTSGLTGELFF.

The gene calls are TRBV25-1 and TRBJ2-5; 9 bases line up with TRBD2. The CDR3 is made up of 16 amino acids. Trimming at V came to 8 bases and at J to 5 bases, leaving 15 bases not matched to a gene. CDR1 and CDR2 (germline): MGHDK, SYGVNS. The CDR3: CASQATRGGGEETQYF. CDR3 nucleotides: TGTGCCAGCCAAGCCACGAGGGGCGGGGGGGAGGAGACCCAGTACTTC.

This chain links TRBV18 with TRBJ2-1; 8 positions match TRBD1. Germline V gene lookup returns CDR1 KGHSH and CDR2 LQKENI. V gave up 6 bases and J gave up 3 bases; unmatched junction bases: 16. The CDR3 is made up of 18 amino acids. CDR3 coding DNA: TGTGCCAGCTCCCTGTTGTCCGGCAGGGGGCTGAACTACAATGAGCAGTTCTTC. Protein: CASSLLSGRGLNYNEQFF.

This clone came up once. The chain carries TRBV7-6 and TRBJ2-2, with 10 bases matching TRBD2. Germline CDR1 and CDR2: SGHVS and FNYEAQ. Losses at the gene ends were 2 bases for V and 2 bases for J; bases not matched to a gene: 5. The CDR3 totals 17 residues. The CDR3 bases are TGTGCCAGCAGCTTACCTACTAGCGGGGATAACACCGGGGAGCTGTTTTTT. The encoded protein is CASSLPTSGDNTGELFF.